This T cell receptor beta chain emerged from a study of a mutant IDH1 vaccine in newly diagnosed glioma. On the study more broadly: The initiation of vaccination occurred 4-6 weeks after radiotherapy alone, or with temozolomide cycles. The therapy given earlier, which was standard therapy, consisted of radiotherapy, temozolomide, or both, and most of the patients received both.

Trimming at V came to 5 bases and at J to 0 bases, leaving 5 bases not matched to a gene. CDR1 is SGHRS, CDR2 YFSETQ, per germline. CDR3 size: 14 residues. The time point was: week 23, last vaccination. Each dose delivered 300 ug of mutant IDH1 20-mer peptide subcutaneously with imiquimod. Assay: immunoSEQ multiplex PCR; the TCRdb copy retains only in-frame clones and omits some. The table includes roughly 10,000 clones, about 91% detected once. In the case of this clone: The antigen remains undetermined.

The specimen was PBMCs, collected from a glioma patient whose treatment included an IDH1 peptide vaccine. The TCR comes from a woman aged 40-49 years with glioma. Some clones in this sample may be carry-over from other donors' samples. The rearrangement links TRBV5-1 to TRBJ2-7; 7 nucleotides match TRBD1. This CDR3 reads CASSAGTDSYEQYF. In DNA, the CDR3 is TGCGCCAGCAGTGCCGGGACAGACTCCTACGAGCAGTACTTC.